The text below deals with one T cell receptor (beta chain). This clonotype came up a few times. Its antigen remains undetermined. Base qualities were left out, and no much larger clone turns up one base away. The germline V gene (reference sequence) provides CDR1 LGHDT and CDR2 YNNKEL. V loses 4 bases, J loses 10 bases, and the germline ends lie 22 bases apart. The CDR3 has 15 amino acids, counting the end cysteine and phenylalanine. The sequence is cut down to CDR3 DNA, 45 bases in frame from base 1. The entry originates in a study of T cells in Graves' hyperthyroidism and ophthalmopathy (dated by TCRdb to between 2019 and 2020). With respect to the entire study: Peripheral blood was sampled at the time of initial diagnosis, prior to any treatment. To identify TCR V-J signatures that set the groups apart, the researchers used a discovery cohort of more than 95 patients, made up of approximately 43 with Graves' ophthalmopathy and about 59 with stable Graves' hyperthyroidism. Whether ophthalmopathy could be predicted prospectively was tested in an independent validation cohort made up of under 20 hyperthyroidism patients plus 17 patients who later progressed to ophthalmopathy. For training and testing, the approximately 97 patients in the discovery cohort were randomly divided in a 7:3 ratio. In addition, the study compared T-cell repertoires in thyroid tissue and in blood from about 6 Graves' hyperthyroidism patients. Once sampling was done, hyperthyroidism patients were given methimazole at a starting dose of 30 mg daily, whereas ophthalmopathy patients were given high-dose intravenous methylprednisolone. TCR Vbeta CDR3 sequencing of roughly 140 peripheral blood samples (43 ophthalmopathy, about 75 hyperthyroidism and roughly 17 progressor patients) is reported in the paper. Overall study results and their limits: In validation, progression to ophthalmopathy was predicted by the model with 70% to 71% sensitivity and 72% to 85% specificity, a median of approximately 6.5 months before onset. Sample size was not statistically predetermined, and blinding of investigators to group allocation was not performed. A model built on a 13 V-J signature distinguished ophthalmopathy from stable hyperthyroidism, reaching over 85% sensitivity and about 81% specificity in cross-validation and 80%/75% in testing. Most expanded thyroid clonotypes (frequency above 0.001) were also detected in blood, a finding suggesting that blood repertoires may reflect thyroid immune responses.

Amplification of TCR beta CDR3 regions was carried out from RNA transcripts. A first-round RT-PCR of the TCR CDR3 used the HTBI primer set with the Qiagen OneStep RT-PCR kit. A second multiplex PCR round built the libraries, followed by size selection and purification. Sequencing of the libraries was done on an Illumina HiSeq2000 using paired-end 100 bp reads. Per the authors' processing: SOAPnuke was used to process the raw data, throwing out any read that contained adapters or uncalled bases, had a mean Phred below 15, or lacked an exact constant-primer or identifier match. High-quality paired reads were merged using COPE v1.2.5, and each unique nucleotide sequence was defined as a clonotype. MiTCR v1.1 was used to align clonotypes to the IMGT TRBV, TRBD and TRBJ reference segments. The analysis included only V-J combinations with a frequency above 0.0001, which together covered around 99% of the repertoires. The TCS score was defined as the ratio of F50 (clonal expansion) to E x V (chaos), calculated using BLOSUM62-based TCRdist between CDR3 peptides within each V-J. Welch's t-statistics and random forest reduced 500 to 550 V-J features to 10 to 15, which were used in a naive Bayes classifier (R e1071). TCRdb passed the public sequencing reads through fastp at Q25 and MiXCR, retaining productive beta sequences. Entries are consolidated by CDR3 protein sequence, retaining the most common genes and DNA. TCRdb's processing, not the study's, gives the V and J calls here. The sample yields under 350,000 distinct CDR3 sequences; about 13% were counted once. The ten largest clonotypes hold almost 35% of the sample.

In the ophthalmopathy patients, disease was moderately to severely active, with a Clinical Activity Score of 3 or more, a NOSPECS grade of 4 or more, and a duration of less than 3 months. Exclusion was applied to patients with uncontrolled infections, other autoimmune diseases, pregnancy or lactation. Diagnoses were based on clinical symptoms, serum thyroxine and TRAb, thyroid ultrasound and orbital computed tomography. PBMCs were isolated from 8 to 10 ml of fresh peripheral blood by Ficoll-Paque density gradient centrifugation. Total RNA was extracted with Trizol reagent, and quality was checked on an Agilent 2100 Bioanalyzer.

The TCR comes from a woman aged 40 to 50 with Graves' ophthalmopathy. Sequencing was carried out using blood. Here the chain combines TRBV3-1 and TRBJ1-1; no D gene call is confident. The CDR3 here reads CASSPISTGGVRAFF. The nucleotides read TGTGCCAGCAGCCCTATCAGCACGGGTGGGGTGAGAGCTTTCTTT.